A selection of T cell receptor beta chains follows, all from one sample in a study of molecular identifiers for immune sequencing clone quantification. One entry per CDR3 protein, called by TCRdb with MiXCR from the PCR reads. The profile covers about 12,000 distinct CDR3 sequences, with around 19% appearing a single time and roughly 1.5% taken by the ten largest. The source material was naive CD8+ T cells from blood, with Jurkat cell RNA spiked in. Every receptor here comes from a human donor in good health. Some libraries in this study had Jurkat cell RNA spiked in. Each CDR3 is given without its conserved first and last residue.

TRBV5-1,TRBJ2-5,ASSLLRGVRETQY
TRBV6-2/TRBV6-3,TRBJ1-1,ASSNIKFGTGTGGSNTEAF
TRBV27,TRBJ2-7,ASSLLAGSSYEQY
TRBV30,TRBJ1-2,AWWLKGDSYGYT
TRBV7-6,TRBJ2-5,ASSLAGIQETQY
TRBV20-1,TRBJ2-3,SARDMGEGRIDTQY
TRBV4-1,TRBJ2-1,ASSQDAGYDEQF
TRBV7-9,TRBJ1-1,ASSLYNAEAF
TRBV7-9,TRBJ2-1,ASSSDGAEGI
TRBV11-3,TRBJ2-3,ASSSPQQGVTDTQY
TRBV13,TRBJ2-7,ASSSVYGEQY